Listed below are T cell receptor beta chains from one sample, sequenced in a study of blood T cell repertoires in COVID-19. The assay was immunoSEQ multiplex PCR, and TCRdb's table has in-frame clones only and misses some. The sample lists approximately 77,000 clones; approximately 80% were seen once. What was sequenced was peripheral blood. These receptor sequences come from a woman aged 55 to 70 with acute or convalescent COVID-19. CDR3s include the opening cysteine and the closing phenylalanine or tryptophan. Fields, in order: V gene, clone size, D gene, J gene, CDR3 DNA, CDR3 protein. The D gene is left open where the match is weak. Only some rows state a clone size, as once, few, many or a class for expanded clones.

TRBV6-2/TRBV6-3	-	TRBD1	TRBJ2-7	TGTGCCAGCAGTTACTCCGAAAGGGGACAGTCCTACGAGCAGTACTTC	CASSYSERGQSYEQYF
TRBV9	-	TRBD1	TRBJ1-1	TGTGCCAGCAGCACCACGACAGGGATGAACACTGAAGCTTTCTTT	CASSTTTGMNTEAFF
TRBV20-1	-	-	TRBJ2-1	TGCAGTGCTAGTCTCGACAGGTACAATGAGCAGTTCTTC	CSASLDRYNEQFF
TRBV10-3	-	TRBD1	TRBJ2-3	TGTGCCATCAGTAGGACAGGGGAGACCACAGATACGCAGTATTTT	CAISRTGETTDTQYF
TRBV15	-	TRBD1	TRBJ1-4	TGTGCCACCAGCAAAACAGGGGACTTCGGTAATGAAAAACTGTTTTTT	CATSKTGDFGNEKLFF
TRBV10-3	many	TRBD1	TRBJ2-2	TGTGCCATCAGTGATTCCAGGGGGTCGAACACCGGGGAGCTGTTTTTT	CAISDSRGSNTGELFF
TRBV4-3	-	-	TRBJ1-2	TGCGCCAGCAGCCAAGATCAGGGAACCCACCTGTATAACTATGGCTACACCTTC	CASSQDQGTHLYNYGYTF
TRBV5-1	-	-	TRBJ1-4	TGCGCCAGCAGCTTCGGTGAAAAACTGTTTTTT	CASSFGEKLFF
TRBV25-1	-	TRBD1	TRBJ1-2	TGTGCCAGCAGTGAGGTCCCAGGGGGCGATGGCTACACCTTC	CASSEVPGGDGYTF
TRBV2	-	TRBD2	TRBJ2-2	TGTGCCAGCAAATTGGGACTAGCGGGGTATACCGGGGAGCTGTTTTTT	CASKLGLAGYTGELFF
TRBV12-3/TRBV12-4	-	-	TRBJ1-2	TGTGCCAGCAGCGCGGGCTATGGCTACACCTTC	CASSAGYGYTF
TRBV6-1	medium-sized	TRBD1	TRBJ1-6	TGTGCCAGCAGTGAGACAGGGAATTCACCCCTCCACTTT	CASSETGNSPLHF
TRBV5-4	-	-	TRBJ1-2	TGTGCCAGCAGCTTGTGGGGGGTTCTTGGCTACACCTTC	CASSLWGVLGYTF
TRBV11-3	-	-	TRBJ1-1	TGTGCCAGCAGCTTAGGTCCAGGCGAAGGCACTGAAGCTTTCTTT	CASSLGPGEGTEAFF
TRBV24-1	-	-	TRBJ2-1	TGTGCCACCAGTGATCCCCGGACAACCAATGAGCAGTTCTTC	CATSDPRTTNEQFF
TRBV2	-	TRBD1	TRBJ2-5	TGTGCCAGCGGAAAGGACAGGGAAGGGACCCAGTACTTC	CASGKDREGTQYF
TRBV7-8	-	-	TRBJ2-5	TGTGCCAGCAGCTTGTGGCGGGAGACCCAGTACTTC	CASSLWRETQYF
TRBV12-3/TRBV12-4	once	-	TRBJ1-5	TGTGCCAGCTCAGTTGCTGGTCAGCCCCAGCATTTT	CASSVAGQPQHF
TRBV27	-	-	TRBJ1-1	TGTGCCAGCAGTGAGAGGGGACAATTCACTGAAGCTTTCTTT	CASSERGQFTEAFF
TRBV5-5	-	-	TRBJ1-2	TGTGCCAGCAGCTTGGAAGGGGGTGGCTACACCTTC	CASSLEGGGYTF
TRBV5-1	-	-	TRBJ2-3	TGCGCCAGCAGCCCGGGGGACCTCACAGATACGCAGTATTTT	CASSPGDLTDTQYF
TRBV6-5	-	-	TRBJ1-5	TGTGCCAGCAGTTACTCGAGGACAGATCAGCCCCAGCATTTT	CASSYSRTDQPQHF
TRBV7-2	-	-	TRBJ1-2	TGTGCCAGCAGCTTAGAGGCGAAGGCGGTCAGCTATGGCTACACCTTC	CASSLEAKAVSYGYTF
TRBV9	-	TRBD1	TRBJ2-7	TGTGCCAGCAGCCCCAAGGGACAGTATTGGGAGCAGTACTTC	CASSPKGQYWEQYF
TRBV30	-	TRBD1	TRBJ2-5	TGTGCCTGGACCCTGACAGGGGCAGAGACCCAGTACTTC	CAWTLTGAETQYF
TRBV7-2	-	-	TRBJ1-1	TGTGCCAGCAGCTTACACAGAACGAACACTGAAGCTTTCTTT	CASSLHRTNTEAFF
TRBV3-1/TRBV3-2	-	-	TRBJ1-3	TGTGCCAGCAGCCCGGACTTGACTCCTGGAAACACCATATATTTT	CASSPDLTPGNTIYF
TRBV6-5	-	-	TRBJ1-6	TGTGCCGCGCCGGGTAGGTGGTTCATTTCACCCCTCCACTTT	CAAPGRWFISPLHF
TRBV11-2	-	TRBD2	TRBJ2-3	TGTGCCAGCAGCCCATTAGCGGGACGAGATACGCAGTATTTT	CASSPLAGRDTQYF
TRBV5-1	once	-	TRBJ2-5	TGCGCCAGCAGCTGGGCCCAAGAGACCCAGTACTTC	CASSWAQETQYF
TRBV5-4	-	-	TRBJ1-4	TGTGCCAGCAGCGACGGCAGGGGAGGGAATGAAAAACTGTTTTTT	CASSDGRGGNEKLFF
TRBV19	-	TRBD1	TRBJ1-2	TGTGCCAGTAGACCGACAGGGATTAACTATGGCTACACCTTC	CASRPTGINYGYTF
TRBV14	few	-	TRBJ1-2	TGTGCCAGCAGCCCCATCTCGGGGGGCGAGTCGAGCTACACCTTC	CASSPISGGESSYTF
TRBV3-1/TRBV3-2	-	-	TRBJ1-5	TGTGCCAGCAGCCCGGGGAGGGATCAGCCCCAGCATTTT	CASSPGRDQPQHF
TRBV3-1/TRBV3-2	once	TRBD2	TRBJ2-3	TGTGCCAGCAGCGGCGGCGGGGGTGTAGATACGCAGTATTTT	CASSGGGGVDTQYF
TRBV3-1/TRBV3-2	-	-	TRBJ1-3	TGTGCCAGCAGCCTCGGGGGGTTAGGTGGAAACACCATATATTTT	CASSLGGLGGNTIYF
TRBV19	once	TRBD1	TRBJ1-2	TGTGCCAGTAGTCCCCGACAGGGAGGACTCTATGGCTACACCTTC	CASSPRQGGLYGYTF
TRBV9	-	-	TRBJ2-5	TGTGCCAGCAGCGTAAACGGCCAAGAGACCCAGTACTTC	CASSVNGQETQYF
TRBV19	-	-	TRBJ1-2	TGTGCCAGTAGTATGGCGTCCGGGAGTAACTATGGCTACACCTTC	CASSMASGSNYGYTF
TRBV19	few	TRBD1	TRBJ1-1	TGTGCCAGTAGCATCACACAGGGGGCTCACTCAGCTTTCTTT	CASSITQGAHSAFF
TRBV19	few	TRBD2	TRBJ2-5	TGTGCCAGCGCCTGGGCGGGGGGAGAAGAGACCCAGTACTTC	CASAWAGGEETQYF
TRBV7-8	-	-	TRBJ2-3	TGTGCCAGCAGCCTGAGGGACTCCTACACAGATACGCAGTATTTT	CASSLRDSYTDTQYF
TRBV7-3	-	TRBD2	TRBJ2-1	TGTGCCAGCAGCTCCCACTCTAGCGGGGGAAAGGCAAGACGCAATGAGCAGTTCTTC	CASSSHSSGGKARRNEQFF
TRBV11-2	once	TRBD1	TRBJ2-1	TGTGCCAGCAGCTTAGATCGTGGGACAGGGTCGAAACGTGGTGAGCAGTTCTTC	CASSLDRGTGSKRGEQFF
TRBV24-1	few	-	TRBJ1-2	TGTGCCACCAGTGATTTGCCAGGGACTTCAGACTATGGCTACACCTTC	CATSDLPGTSDYGYTF
TRBV12-3/TRBV12-4	-	-	TRBJ2-6	TGTGCCAGCACCTTGGGCGGGGCCAACGTCCTGACTTTC	CASTLGGANVLTF
TRBV19	-	-	TRBJ1-1	TGTGCCAGTGCGGTGTCCGCTAACACTGAAGCTTTCTTT	CASAVSANTEAFF
TRBV6-1	-	-	TRBJ2-4	TGTGCCAGCAGAGAACGGGGGGCACTAGCCAAAAACATTCAGTACTTC	CASRERGALAKNIQYF
TRBV7-9	once	-	TRBJ1-2	TGTGCCAGCAGCTCACAGGGTCATGGCTACACCTTC	CASSSQGHGYTF
TRBV14	-	-	TRBJ1-1	TGTGCCAGCAGCCAACAGGGTAACACTGAAGCTTTCTTT	CASSQQGNTEAFF
TRBV9	-	TRBD1	TRBJ2-5	TGTGCCAGCAGCGCCCAAGGGACAGTTCAAGAGACCCAGTACTTC	CASSAQGTVQETQYF
TRBV29-1	large	-	TRBJ1-2	TGCAGCGTTGATGCAGGGAGGTGGGGTGGCTACACCTTC	CSVDAGRWGGYTF
TRBV6-5	-	-	TRBJ1-5	TGTGCCAGCAGTTACTTGGGGCCCGATCAGCCCCAGCATTTT	CASSYLGPDQPQHF
TRBV24-1	few	TRBD2	TRBJ2-1	TGTGCCACCAGTGGACGGGGGGGCCCCGACCCGAAGAATGAGCAGTTCTTC	CATSGRGGPDPKNEQFF
TRBV5-6	-	TRBD2	TRBJ2-1	TGTGCCAGCAGCTTCCTAGCGGGGGGGCTAAATGAGCAGTTCTTC	CASSFLAGGLNEQFF